This T cell receptor (beta chain) was identified during a study of OX40 agonist ivuxolimab in advanced cancers. Background on the study: The group had a mean age of around 60 years, ranged from roughly 20 to 80, and was 80% to 85% male.

Profiling relied on immunoSEQ multiplex PCR, and the TCRdb table lists in-frame clones only, not all of them. Of about 61,000 clones listed, 75% to 90% are singletons. The CDR3 is made up of 15 amino acids. The germline CDR1 and CDR2 sequences are LNHDA and SQIVND (reference sequence). The V end lost 7 bases, the J end lost 0 bases, and 13 bases lay between the germline ends. The receptor comes from an adult with an advanced solid tumor such as melanoma, head and neck, liver or kidney cancer. J is TRBJ1-3 and V is TRBV19; D gene unclear. The source was CD4+ or CD8+ T cells sorted from blood, collected in a trial of the OX40 agonist ivuxolimab. This CDR3 reads CASTDTRGSGNTIYF. The CDR3 bases are TGTGCCAGTACCGACACACGGGGCTCTGGAAACACCATATATTTT.